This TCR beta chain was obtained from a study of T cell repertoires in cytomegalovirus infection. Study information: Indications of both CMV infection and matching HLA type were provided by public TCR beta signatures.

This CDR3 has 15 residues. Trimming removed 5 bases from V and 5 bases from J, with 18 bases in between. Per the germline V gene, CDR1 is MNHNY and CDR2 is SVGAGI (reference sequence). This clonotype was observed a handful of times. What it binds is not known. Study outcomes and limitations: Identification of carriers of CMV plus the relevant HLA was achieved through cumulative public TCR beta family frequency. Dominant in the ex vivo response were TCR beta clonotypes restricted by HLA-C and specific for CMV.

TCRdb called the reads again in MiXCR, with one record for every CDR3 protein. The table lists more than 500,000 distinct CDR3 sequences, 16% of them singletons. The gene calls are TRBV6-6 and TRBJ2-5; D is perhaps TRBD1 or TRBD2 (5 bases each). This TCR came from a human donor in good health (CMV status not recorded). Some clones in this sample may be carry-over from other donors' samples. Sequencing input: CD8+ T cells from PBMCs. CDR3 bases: TGTGCCAGCAGTAAAGGGACCCTGGACGGCGAGACCCAGTACTTC. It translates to CASSKGTLDGETQYF.